This TCR beta chain was recorded in a study of graft-versus-host responses after intestinal transplantation. Overall study: Recipients across the board were started on anti-thymocyte globulin induction, then kept on tacrolimus and steroids for about 3 years.

Turning to this clone: Its target is unknown.

The CDR3 has 13 residues. Germline CDR1 SGHTS, CDR2 YDEGEE. Trimming removed 0 bases at V and 3 bases at J, with 6 bases between. Study-level findings and limits: High graft-versus-host to host-versus-graft T cell clonal ratios marked allografts of patients with graft-donor macrochimerism. GvH clones surfaced in recipient marrow, some emerging earlier in ileum or blood.

Produced via immunoSEQ multiplex PCR; TCRdb's table is partial and in-frame only. This table holds over 40,000 clones, over 80% found once. This receptor was identified in a human patient who received an intestinal transplant, so some T cells may come from the graft donor. The chain joins TRBV5-8 to TRBJ2-5; D unclear. Sequenced here: PBMCs, sampled roughly 760 days after a first intestinal transplant, on the day of a second. The CDR3 coding sequence is TGTGCCAGCAGCTTGGATTACGAAGAGACCCAGTACTTC. Translated, it gives CASSLDYEETQYF.